A selection of T cell receptor beta chains follows, all from one sample in a study of T cell changes during pregnancy in multiple sclerosis. Repertoires were generated with immunoSEQ multiplex PCR, while TCRdb's copy carries only in-frame clones and drops some. This table has roughly 30,000 clones, roughly 88% appearing once. The source was CD4+ T cells from peripheral blood mononuclear cells, collected in the first trimester of pregnancy. These receptors all come from a female donor in good health, enrolled as a control in a pregnancy study. CDR3s include the opening cysteine and the closing phenylalanine or tryptophan. D genes are given only for firm matches. A row's size may be missing; if present it is once, few, many or a size class.

clone size,D gene,J gene,V gene,CDR3 protein,CDR3 DNA
.,.,TRBJ2-7,TRBV9,CASSVDGLSYEQYF,TGTGCCAGCAGCGTCGACGGACTCTCCTACGAGCAGTACTTC
.,.,TRBJ1-1,TRBV18,CASSPRAGVMNTEAFF,TGTGCCAGCTCACCGAGGGCAGGGGTCATGAACACTGAAGCTTTCTTT
.,.,TRBJ1-2,TRBV23-1,CASSHPGGGFNYGYTF,TGCGCCAGCAGTCACCCGGGGGGGGGATTTAACTATGGCTACACCTTC
.,.,TRBJ2-1,TRBV7-3,CASSLEGGYRGSHEQFF,TGTGCCAGCAGCTTAGAGGGGGGGTACAGGGGGTCCCATGAGCAGTTCTTC
.,.,TRBJ2-5,TRBV7-2,CASSLVASAEGETQYF,TGTGCCAGCAGCTTAGTCGCTAGCGCGGAGGGAGAGACCCAGTACTTC
.,.,TRBJ2-5,TRBV7-6,CASSLVGRQETQYF,TGTGCCAGCAGCTTAGTGGGGAGACAAGAGACCCAGTACTTC
once,.,TRBJ1-3,TRBV5-5,CASSPDRNSGNTIYF,TGTGCCAGCAGCCCCGACAGAAACTCTGGAAACACCATATATTTT
.,TRBD2,TRBJ2-1,TRBV7-9,CASSRPGLAGGFGEQFF,TGTGCCAGCAGCCGCCCGGGACTAGCGGGGGGGTTCGGTGAGCAGTTCTTC
.,TRBD1,TRBJ1-3,TRBV10-3,CAISESTGAGNTIYF,TGTGCCATCAGTGAGTCGACAGGGGCTGGAAACACCATATATTTT
.,.,TRBJ2-3,TRBV5-1,CASSLVGTGTDTQYF,TGCGCCAGCAGCTTGGTTGGCACCGGCACAGATACGCAGTATTTT
once,TRBD2,TRBJ2-3,TRBV7-3,CASSYGLAGSTDTQYF,TGTGCCAGCAGCTATGGACTAGCGGGGAGTACAGATACGCAGTATTTT